The 5 T cell receptor beta chains presented below share a single source sample, sequenced in a study of human T cells and chemical hapten exposure. Time point given: patch test 1, 2 weeks after DPC sensitization. Treatment meaning: therapeutic diphenylcyclopropenone sensitization with weekly scalp DPC. In TCRdb, the RACE reads were re-called with MiXCR into one record per CDR3 protein. The sample holds approximately 57,000 distinct CDR3 sequences, approximately 9.3% seen once. This material consisted of whole blood, taken in connection with sensitization to the hapten diphenylcyclopropenone (DPC). The origin of the receptors is a woman between 40 and 55 years old with alopecia areata. Some clones in this sample may be carry-over from other donors' samples.

The chain recombines TRBV14 with TRBJ1-1; 8 bases map to TRBD1. Germline CDR1 is SGHDN and CDR2 is FVKESK. The CDR3 loop spans 18 amino acids. V shed 5 bases, J shed 6 bases, and the junction held 20 bases outside the gene matches. DNA for the CDR3: TGTGCCAGCAGCGCACGACACCTACTGGACAGGGTTCGGGCTGAAGCTTTCTTT. Protein sequence: CASSARHLLDRVRAEAFF.

This clonotype was counted many times. The gene calls are TRBV5-1 and TRBJ2-5; 14 bases map to TRBD2. The ends lost 4 bases at V and 1 base at J; junction bases unmatched: 9. CDR3 length: 18 residues. Germline loops: CDR1 SGHRS, CDR2 YFSETQ. The CDR3 nucleotides are TGCGCCAGCAGCAGGACCGGGACTAGCGGGGGCGTCCAAGAGACCCAGTACTTC. It specifies CASSRTGTSGGVQETQYF.

The chain combines TRBV13 with TRBJ1-2; D perhaps matches TRBD1 (6 bases). The germline CDR1 and CDR2 sequences are PRHDT and FYEKMQ (reference sequence). With 2 bases removed from V and 10 bases from J, the gap between germline ends came to 14 bases. The CDR3 length is 13 residues. The CDR3 region is CASSLTAGDDYTF. The CDR3 DNA sequence: TGTGCCAGCAGCTTAACGGCAGGGGATGACTACACCTTC.

This clonotype was counted ten times or more. The chain carries TRBV29-1 and TRBJ1-1; unclear D gene. The V gene's germline CDR1 is SQVTM and CDR2 ANQGSEA. This CDR3 has 13 amino acids. Trimming took off 3 bases at V and 0 bases at J, with 8 bases between the two ends. CDR3 nucleotide sequence: TGCAGCGTTGAGGACGGCATGAACACTGAAGCTTTCTTT. It encodes CSVEDGMNTEAFF.

This clonotype was seen at least ten times. The chain links TRBV12-3 or TRBV12-4 to TRBJ2-1; tentatively, D is TRBD2 (5 bases). The CDR3 length is 11 residues. V was shortened by 7 bases and J by 9 bases, with 10 bases between the two germline ends. This chain's CDR3 is CASKVGVEQFF. In nucleotides, the CDR3 is TGTGCCAGCAAGGTCGGGGTTGAGCAGTTCTTC.